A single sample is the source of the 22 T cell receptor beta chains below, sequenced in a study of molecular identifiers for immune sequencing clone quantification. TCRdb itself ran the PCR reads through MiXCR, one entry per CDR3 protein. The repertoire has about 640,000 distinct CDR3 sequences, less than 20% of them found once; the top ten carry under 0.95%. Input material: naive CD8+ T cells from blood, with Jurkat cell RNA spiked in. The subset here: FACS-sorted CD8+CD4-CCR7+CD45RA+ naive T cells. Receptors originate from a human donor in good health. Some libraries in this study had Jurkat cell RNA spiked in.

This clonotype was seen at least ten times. The CDR3 spells CASSQVVPGQELNTEAFF. DNA of the CDR3: TGTGCCAGCAGCCAAGTGGTCCCGGGACAGGAATTGAACACTGAAGCTTTCTTT. V usage is TRBV3-1 and J usage is TRBJ1-1; 8 bases match TRBD1. This CDR3 has 18 amino acids. J was trimmed by 0 bases and V by 1 base; bases with no gene match: 10. CDR1 LGHDT and CDR2 YNNKEL come from the germline V gene (reference sequence).

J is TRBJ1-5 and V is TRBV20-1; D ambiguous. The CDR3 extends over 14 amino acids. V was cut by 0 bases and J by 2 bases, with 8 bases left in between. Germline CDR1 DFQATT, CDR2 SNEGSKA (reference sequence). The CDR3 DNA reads TGCAGTGCTAGAGAGGCAGGCGGCAATCAGCCCCAGCATTTT. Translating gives CSAREAGGNQPQHF.

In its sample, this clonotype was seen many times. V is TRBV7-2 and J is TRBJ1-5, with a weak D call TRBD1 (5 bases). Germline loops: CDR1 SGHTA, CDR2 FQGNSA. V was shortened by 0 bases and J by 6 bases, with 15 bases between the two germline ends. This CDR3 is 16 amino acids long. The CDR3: CASSLARGGVGQPQHF. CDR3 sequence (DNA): TGTGCCAGCAGCTTAGCCCGCGGGGGGGTCGGTCAGCCCCAGCATTTT.

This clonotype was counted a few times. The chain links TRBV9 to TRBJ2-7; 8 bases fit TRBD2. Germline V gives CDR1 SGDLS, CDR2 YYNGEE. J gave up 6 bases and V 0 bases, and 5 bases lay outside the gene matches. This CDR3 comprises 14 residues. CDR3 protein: CASSVAGGVSEQYF. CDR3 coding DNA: TGTGCCAGCAGCGTAGCGGGAGGGGTGAGCGAGCAGTACTTC.

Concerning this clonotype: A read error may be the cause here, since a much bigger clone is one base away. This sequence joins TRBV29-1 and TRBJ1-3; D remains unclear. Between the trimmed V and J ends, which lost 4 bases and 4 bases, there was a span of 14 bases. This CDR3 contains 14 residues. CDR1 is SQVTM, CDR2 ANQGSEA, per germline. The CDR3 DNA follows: TGCAGCGTTGGTGAGCCTGACTTGGGAAACACCATATATTTT. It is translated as CSVGEPDLGNTIYF. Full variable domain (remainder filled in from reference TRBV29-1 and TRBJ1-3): SAVISQKPSRDICQRGTSLTIQCQVDSQVTMMFWYRQQPGQSLTLIATANQGSEATYESGFVIDKFPISRPNLTFSTLTVSNMSPEDSSIYLCSVGEPDLGNTIYFGEGSWLTVV.

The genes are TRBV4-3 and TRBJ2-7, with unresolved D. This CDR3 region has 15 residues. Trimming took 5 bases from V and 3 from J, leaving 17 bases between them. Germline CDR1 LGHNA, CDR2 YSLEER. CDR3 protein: CASSIDAVPLYEQYF. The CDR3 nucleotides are TGCGCCAGCAGCATCGACGCGGTTCCTCTCTACGAGCAGTACTTC.

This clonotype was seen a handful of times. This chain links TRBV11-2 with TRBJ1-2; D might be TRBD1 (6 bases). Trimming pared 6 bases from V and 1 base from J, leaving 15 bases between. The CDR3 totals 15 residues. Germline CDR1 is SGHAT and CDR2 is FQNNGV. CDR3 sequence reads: CASRGWDILNYGYTF. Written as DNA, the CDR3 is TGTGCCAGCAGGGGTTGGGACATACTTAACTATGGCTACACCTTC.

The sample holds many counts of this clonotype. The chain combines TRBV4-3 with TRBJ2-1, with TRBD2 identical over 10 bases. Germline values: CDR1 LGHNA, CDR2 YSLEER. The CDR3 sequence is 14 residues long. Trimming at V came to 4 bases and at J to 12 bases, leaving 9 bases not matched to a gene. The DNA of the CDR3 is TGCGCCAGCAGCCCTGAGCCTAGCGGGAGACTGCAGTTCTTC. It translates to CASSPEPSGRLQFF.

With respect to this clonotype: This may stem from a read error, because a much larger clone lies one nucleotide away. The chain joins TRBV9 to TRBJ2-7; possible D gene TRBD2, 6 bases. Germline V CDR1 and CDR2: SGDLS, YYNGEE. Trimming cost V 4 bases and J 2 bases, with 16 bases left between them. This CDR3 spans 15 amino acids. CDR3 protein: CASSIGGSGTYEQYF. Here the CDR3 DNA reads TGTGCCAGCAGCATAGGAGGTAGCGGTACCTACGAGCAGTACTTC.

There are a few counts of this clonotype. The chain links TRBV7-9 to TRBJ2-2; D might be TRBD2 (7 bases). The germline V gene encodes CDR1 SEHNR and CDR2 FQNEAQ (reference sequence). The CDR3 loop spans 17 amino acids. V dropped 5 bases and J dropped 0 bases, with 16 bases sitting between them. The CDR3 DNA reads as TGTGCCAGCAGCCCAATTACGGGGGGCGCGAACACCGGGGAGCTGTTTTTT. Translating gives CASSPITGGANTGELFF. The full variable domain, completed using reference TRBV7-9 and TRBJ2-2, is DTGVSQNPRHKITKRGQNVTFRCDPISEHNRLYWYRQTLGQGPEFLTYFQNEAQLEKSRLLSDRFSAERPKGSFSTLEIQRTEQGDSAMYLCASSPITGGANTGELFFGEGSRLTVL.

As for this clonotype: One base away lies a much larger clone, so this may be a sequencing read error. The CDR3 reads CVSSSRTSGEDTDTQYF. CDR3 sequence (DNA): TGTGTCAGCAGTTCAAGGACTAGCGGGGAAGACACAGATACGCAGTATTTT. The chain uses TRBV27 and TRBJ2-3; 12 bases line up with TRBD2. The CDR3 length is 17 residues. CDR1 and CDR2 from the germline V gene are MNHEY and SMNVEV (reference sequence).

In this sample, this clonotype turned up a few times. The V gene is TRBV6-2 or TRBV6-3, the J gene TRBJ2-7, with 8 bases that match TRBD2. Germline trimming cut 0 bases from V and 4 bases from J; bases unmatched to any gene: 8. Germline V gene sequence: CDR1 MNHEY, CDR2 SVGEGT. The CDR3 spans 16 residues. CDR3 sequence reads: CASSYSLSSGGYEQYF. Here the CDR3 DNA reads TGTGCCAGCAGTTACTCGTTGTCTTCGGGGGGGTACGAGCAGTACTTC.

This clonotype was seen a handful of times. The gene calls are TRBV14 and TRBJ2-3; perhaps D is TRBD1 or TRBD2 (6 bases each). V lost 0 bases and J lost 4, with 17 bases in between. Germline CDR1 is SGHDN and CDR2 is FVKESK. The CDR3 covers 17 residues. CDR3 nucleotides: TGTGCCAGCAGCCAAGAGTTCCCAGGGGAGGCACCAGATACGCAGTATTTT. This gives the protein CASSQEFPGEAPDTQYF.

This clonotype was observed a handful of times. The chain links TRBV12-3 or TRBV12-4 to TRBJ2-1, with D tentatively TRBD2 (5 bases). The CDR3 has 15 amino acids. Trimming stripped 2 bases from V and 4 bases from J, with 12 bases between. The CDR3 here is CASSLSSLTYNEQFF. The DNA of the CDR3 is TGTGCCAGCAGTTTATCTAGCCTAACTTACAATGAGCAGTTCTTC.

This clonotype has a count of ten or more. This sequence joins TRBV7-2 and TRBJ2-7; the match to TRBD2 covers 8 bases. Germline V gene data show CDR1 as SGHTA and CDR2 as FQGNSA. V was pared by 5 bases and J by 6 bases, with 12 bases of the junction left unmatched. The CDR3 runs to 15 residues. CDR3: CASSPNVGLAFEQYF. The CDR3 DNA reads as TGTGCCAGCAGCCCTAACGTTGGACTAGCTTTCGAGCAGTACTTC.

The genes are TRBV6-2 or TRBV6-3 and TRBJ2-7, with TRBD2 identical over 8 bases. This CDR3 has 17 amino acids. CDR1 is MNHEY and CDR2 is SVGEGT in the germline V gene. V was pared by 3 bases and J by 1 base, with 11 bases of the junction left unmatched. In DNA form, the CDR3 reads TGTGCCAGCAGTTATCTGACGGTAGCGGGGTCGTCCTACGAGCAGTACTTC. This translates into CASSYLTVAGSSYEQYF.

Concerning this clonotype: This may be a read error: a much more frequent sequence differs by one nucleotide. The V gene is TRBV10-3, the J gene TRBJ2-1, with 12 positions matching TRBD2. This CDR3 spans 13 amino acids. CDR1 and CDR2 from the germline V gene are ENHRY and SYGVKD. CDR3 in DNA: TGTGCCATCACGACTAGCGGGGGTGGGCCGGCGGTCTTC. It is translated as CAITTSGGGPAVF.

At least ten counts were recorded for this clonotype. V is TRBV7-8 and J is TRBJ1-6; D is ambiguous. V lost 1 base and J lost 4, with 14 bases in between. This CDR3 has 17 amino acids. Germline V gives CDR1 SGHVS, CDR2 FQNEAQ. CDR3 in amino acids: CASSLVSIGVYNSPLHF. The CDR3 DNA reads TGTGCCAGCAGCTTAGTAAGCATCGGGGTTTATAATTCACCCCTCCACTTT.

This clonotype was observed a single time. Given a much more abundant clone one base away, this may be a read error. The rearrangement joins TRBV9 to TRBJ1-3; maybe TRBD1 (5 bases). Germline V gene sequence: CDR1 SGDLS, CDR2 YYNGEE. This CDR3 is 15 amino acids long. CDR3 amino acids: CAGSAEGATGNTIYF. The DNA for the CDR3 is TGTGCCGGCAGCGCGGAAGGGGCGACTGGAAACACCATATATTTT.

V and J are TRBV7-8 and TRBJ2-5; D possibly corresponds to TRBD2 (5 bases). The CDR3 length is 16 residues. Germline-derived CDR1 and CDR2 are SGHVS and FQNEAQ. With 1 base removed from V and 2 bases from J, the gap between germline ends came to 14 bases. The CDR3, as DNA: TGTGCCAGCAGCTTAGAAGTTTGGACTCAACAAGAGACCCAGTACTTC. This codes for CASSLEVWTQQETQYF.

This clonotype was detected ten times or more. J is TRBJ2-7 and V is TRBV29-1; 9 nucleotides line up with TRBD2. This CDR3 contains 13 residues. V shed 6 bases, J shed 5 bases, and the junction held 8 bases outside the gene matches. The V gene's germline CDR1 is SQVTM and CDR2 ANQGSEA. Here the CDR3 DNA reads TGCAGCGTCCTGGGACTAGCTTCCAACGAGCAGTACTTC. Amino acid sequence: CSVLGLASNEQYF.

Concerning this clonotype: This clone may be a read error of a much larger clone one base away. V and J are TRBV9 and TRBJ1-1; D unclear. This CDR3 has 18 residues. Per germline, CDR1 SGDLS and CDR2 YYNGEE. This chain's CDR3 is CVSSVGLPSTGRRTEAFF. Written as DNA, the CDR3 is TGTGTCAGCAGCGTAGGCTTACCCTCGACCGGTCGGCGCACTGAAGCTTTCTTT.